Each of the 30 T cell receptor beta chains below was sequenced from the same sample in a study of blood T cell repertoires in COVID-19 (dated by TCRdb to the early 2020s). The library came from the immunoSEQ multiplex PCR assay. The table comes from immuneACCESS by way of TCRdb, which keeps in-frame sequences with V and J called. Part of the clones is missing from these tables; in studies checked, under half for an unresolved V gene and the rest for unknown reasons. Here the sample has roughly 120,000 clones; approximately 85% occur a single time. Jointly, the top ten make up around 3.2% of the sample. Sequenced: peripheral blood. Source of these receptors: a woman of 80 years or more with COVID-19, enrolled during active disease.

The J gene is TRBJ2-3, the V gene TRBV28; 9 nucleotides agree with TRBD2. CDR3 length equals 16 residues. The germline V gene encodes CDR1 MDHEN and CDR2 SYDVKM. Trimming removed 5 bases from V and 0 bases from J; junction bases left unmatched: 6. The CDR3: CASSMGSGSSTDTQYF. Here the CDR3 DNA reads TGTGCCAGCAGTATGGGTAGCGGGAGTAGCACAGATACGCAGTATTTT.

The rearrangement uses TRBV15 and TRBJ1-2, with 7 nucleotides matching TRBD1. J was trimmed by 4 bases and V by 6 bases; bases with no gene match: 5. Germline V lookup: CDR1 LNHNV, CDR2 YYDKDF (reference sequence). This CDR3 is built from 13 residues. The CDR3 loop is CATSETGSYGYTF. CDR3 in DNA: TGTGCCACCAGTGAGACAGGGAGCTATGGCTACACCTTC.

The rearrangement uses TRBV5-5 and TRBJ1-4, with D possibly being TRBD1 (6 bases). CDR1 is SGHKS, CDR2 YYEKEE, per germline (reference sequence). The CDR3 extends over 15 amino acids. Trimming took off 3 bases at V and 3 bases at J, with 12 bases between the two ends. CDR3 nucleotides: TGTGCCAGCAGCTCCGAGGGGGTGTCTAATGAAAAACTGTTTTTT. It yields the protein CASSSEGVSNEKLFF.

V gene TRBV5-1 combines with J gene TRBJ1-2; possibly TRBD1 for D (6 bases). The germline V gene has CDR1 SGHRS and CDR2 YFSETQ. V was clipped by 5 bases and J by 6 bases, with 14 bases between them. The CDR3 sequence is 13 residues long. The CDR3 DNA follows: TGCGCCAGCAGTCTACAGGGTGTAGATGGCTACACCTTC. As protein: CASSLQGVDGYTF. Drawing the rest from reference TRBV5-1 and TRBJ1-2, the complete variable domain is KAGVTQTPRYLIKTRGQQVTLSCSPISGHRSVSWYQQTPGQGLQFLFEYFSETQRNKGNFPGRFSGRQFSNSRSEMNVSTLELGDSALYLCASSLQGVDGYTFGSGTRLTVV.

This clone came up a few times. J is TRBJ1-5 and V is TRBV14; maybe TRBD1 (5 bases). The V and J ends lost 8 bases and 4 bases respectively, with 12 bases between them. Germline lookup yields CDR1 SGHDN and CDR2 FVKESK. CDR3 size: 13 residues. The CDR3 DNA sequence: TGTGCCAGCCGTTCAGGGTTGAATCAGCCCCAGCATTTT. Its protein product is CASRSGLNQPQHF.

The chain links TRBV6-1 to TRBJ1-1; D is ambiguous. The CDR3 totals 15 residues. V was clipped by 2 bases and J by 6 bases, with 16 bases between them. Germline values: CDR1 MNHNS, CDR2 SASEGT. The CDR3 loop reads CASSEYPRSGPEAFF. CDR3 in DNA: TGTGCCAGCAGTGAATACCCCCGAAGCGGCCCTGAAGCTTTCTTT.

This rearrangement joins TRBV19 to TRBJ1-6, with TRBD1 identical over 10 bases. CDR1 and CDR2 from the germline V gene are LNHDA and SQIVND (reference sequence). CDR3 size: 15 residues. Trimming cost V 5 bases and J 10 bases; bases outside gene matches: 8. The CDR3 reads CASSASGTGASPLHF. The CDR3 DNA is TGTGCCAGTAGTGCCTCCGGGACAGGGGCCTCACCCCTCCACTTT.

The chain carries TRBV9 and TRBJ1-5; weak D call: TRBD1 (6 bases). This CDR3 is 15 amino acids long. Trimming removed 0 bases at V and 1 base at J, with 8 bases between. The V gene's germline CDR1 is SGDLS and CDR2 YYNGEE. As DNA, the CDR3 is TGTGCCAGCAGCGTAGGGGGACAAAGCAATCAGCCCCAGCATTTT. Translation gives CASSVGGQSNQPQHF. Combining the CDR3 with reference TRBV9 and TRBJ1-5 gives the whole variable domain DSGVTQTPKHLITATGQRVTLRCSPRSGDLSVYWYQQSLDQGLQFLIQYYNGEERAKGNILERFSAQQFPDLHSELNLSSLELGDSALYFCASSVGGQSNQPQHFGDGTRLSIL.

This clone has a handful of counts. The CDR3 region has the DNA TGTGCCAGCAGTTACTCGGGACAGGGCACTGAAGCTTTCTTT. This sequence encodes CASSYSGQGTEAFF. This chain connects TRBV6-2 or TRBV6-3 to TRBJ1-1; the match to TRBD1 covers 9 bases. Germline assignment: CDR1 MNHEY and CDR2 SVGEGT. This CDR3 has 14 amino acids. V trimming: 0 bases; J trimming: 4 bases; junction bases outside the gene matches: 0.

This chain links TRBV5-1 with TRBJ2-7, with 10 bases matching TRBD2. V was pared by 4 bases and J by 3 bases, with 10 bases of the junction left unmatched. CDR3 length: 16 amino acids. CDR1 SGHRS and CDR2 YFSETQ come from the germline V gene. CDR3 sequence reads: CASSLGPSGRDYEQYF. CDR3 coding DNA: TGCGCCAGCAGCCTTGGGCCGAGCGGGAGGGACTACGAGCAGTACTTC.

This chain links TRBV6-2 or TRBV6-3 with TRBJ2-7; 9 positions match TRBD1. The CDR3 contains 15 residues. Germline V gives CDR1 MNHEY, CDR2 SVGEGT. Trimming at V came to 2 bases and at J to 7 bases, leaving 9 bases not matched to a gene. The CDR3 DNA reads as TGTGCCAGCAGTTACAGGGACAGGGTACCGGGTGAGCAGTACTTC. Amino acids: CASSYRDRVPGEQYF.

The rearrangement uses TRBV27 and TRBJ1-2, with 7 bases identical to TRBD1. This CDR3 has 15 residues. Germline-derived CDR1 and CDR2 are MNHEY and SMNVEV (reference sequence). The trim removed 5 bases at V and 3 bases at J, leaving 9 bases unmatched. The CDR3 sequence is CASSLRQGLDYGYTF. DNA for the CDR3: TGTGCCAGCAGTCTGCGACAGGGTCTAGACTATGGCTACACCTTC.

This clone turned up a few times. The CDR3 reads CASSKEGPGTGRNTIYF. The CDR3 nucleotides read TGTGCCAGCAGCAAAGAAGGTCCCGGGACAGGGAGGAACACCATATATTTT. V usage is TRBV21-1 and J usage is TRBJ1-3; TRBD1 is the table's D call and was not checked against the DNA. TRBV21-1 is designated a pseudogene. This CDR3 has 17 amino acids.

The chain links TRBV6-1 to TRBJ2-7, with D possibly matching TRBD2 (6 bases). The germline V and J ends were trimmed by 6 bases and 0 bases, with 12 bases remaining between them. Germline V gene lookup returns CDR1 MNHNS and CDR2 SASEGT. This CDR3 spans 14 amino acids. The CDR3 loop reads CASREGQNSYEQYF. CDR3 coding DNA: TGTGCCAGCAGGGAGGGGCAGAACTCCTACGAGCAGTACTTC.

This chain connects TRBV19 to TRBJ2-2; possible D gene TRBD2, 6 bases. CDR3 length: 14 residues. Germline V gene data show CDR1 as LNHDA and CDR2 as SQIVND (reference sequence). Trimming removed 1 base from V and 6 bases from J, with 9 bases in between. The CDR3 nucleotides are TGTGCCAGTAGTATAGGAGGAGGGTCCGGGGAGCTGTTTTTT. Encoded protein: CASSIGGGSGELFF. Combining the CDR3 with reference TRBV19 and TRBJ2-2 gives the whole variable domain DGGITQSPKYLFRKEGQNVTLSCEQNLNHDAMYWYRQDPGQGLRLIYYSQIVNDFQKGDIAEGYSVSREKKESFPLTVTSAQKNPTAFYLCASSIGGGSGELFFGEGSRLTVL.

The V gene is TRBV4-3, the J gene TRBJ1-5; 8 bases match TRBD1. The germline V gene has CDR1 LGHNA and CDR2 YSLEER. This CDR3 spans 15 amino acids. After removal of 3 bases from V and 3 bases from J, the junction contained 4 bases not matched to a gene. CDR3 loop: CASSQWTGPNQPQHF. CDR3 nucleotide sequence: TGCGCCAGCAGCCAGTGGACAGGGCCCAATCAGCCCCAGCATTTT.

This chain connects TRBV14 to TRBJ1-2; D gene unclear. V gave up 5 bases and J gave up 6 bases, with 13 bases separating them. There are 13 residues in the CDR3. Germline lookup yields CDR1 SGHDN and CDR2 FVKESK. As DNA, the CDR3 is TGTGCCAGCAGCGCGCTCCGACATAATGGCTACACCTTC. The encoded protein is CASSALRHNGYTF.

CDR3 protein: CASSYEAVGRGKTPGEQFF. CDR3 DNA sequence: TGTGCCAGCAGCTACGAGGCGGTAGGGAGGGGGAAGACACCGGGTGAGCAGTTCTTC. The chain carries TRBV7-3 and TRBJ2-1; possibly TRBD2 for D (7 bases). Germline-derived CDR1 and CDR2 are SGHTA and FQGTGA. The length of the CDR3 is 19 residues. V was cut by 4 bases and J by 9 bases, with 31 bases left in between. Filled out from reference TRBV7-3 and TRBJ2-1, the complete variable domain reads GAGVSQTPSNKVTEKGKYVELRCDPISGHTALYWYRQSLGQGPEFLIYFQGTGAADDSGLPNDRFFAVRPEGSVSTLKIQRTERGDSAVYLCASSYEAVGRGKTPGEQFFGPGTRLTVL.

The V call is TRBV28, the J call TRBJ2-7; TRBD1 matches at 10 bases. The CDR3 runs 15 residues. Unmatched junction bases numbered 10, after V lost 6 bases and J lost 5 bases. Germline lookup yields CDR1 MDHEN and CDR2 SYDVKM. CDR3 residues: CASRGRDRGLDEQYF. CDR3 bases: TGTGCCAGCAGAGGTAGGGACAGGGGTTTGGACGAGCAGTACTTC. Combining the CDR3 with reference TRBV28 and TRBJ2-7 gives the whole variable domain DVKVTQSSRYLVKRTGEKVFLECVQDMDHENMFWYRQDPGLGLRLIYFSYDVKMKEKGDIPEGYSVSREKKERFSLILESASTNQTSMYLCASRGRDRGLDEQYFGPGTRLTVT.

This clone is a singleton in its sample. J is TRBJ1-2 and V is TRBV7-2; TRBD1 might be the D (6 bases). The V gene's germline CDR1 is SGHTA and CDR2 FQGNSA. The CDR3 length is 13 residues. Trimming took off 3 bases at V and 4 bases at J, with 9 bases between the two ends. The CDR3 bases are TGTGCCAGCAGCTTGGACAGTTTCTATGGCTACACCTTC. Amino acids: CASSLDSFYGYTF.

The rearrangement joins TRBV2 to TRBJ2-7; TRBD2 is a possible D gene (5 bases). The CDR3 extends over 15 amino acids. Germline V gene lookup returns CDR1 SNHLY and CDR2 FYNNEI. The ends were cut back, 6 bases at V and 0 bases at J, with 15 bases in the middle. Here the CDR3 reads CASRVGGPDSYEQYF. In DNA form, the CDR3 reads TGTGCCAGCAGGGTCGGCGGGCCTGACTCCTACGAGCAGTACTTC.

The V call is TRBV7-9, the J call TRBJ2-3; D is possibly TRBD2 (5 bases). V was shortened by 0 bases and J by 5 bases, with 6 bases between the two germline ends. Germline CDR1 reads SEHNR; CDR2 reads FQNEAQ (reference sequence). This CDR3 has 13 residues. The CDR3 here is CASSLAAEDTQYF. The CDR3 coding sequence is TGTGCCAGCAGCTTAGCAGCGGAAGATACGCAGTATTTT.

This sequence joins TRBV2 and TRBJ1-2, with 9 bases that match TRBD1. Germline V gene sequence: CDR1 SNHLY, CDR2 FYNNEI. Losses at the gene ends were 6 bases for V and 7 bases for J; bases not matched to a gene: 9. This CDR3 is 14 amino acids long. The CDR3 here is CASRGLDRGVGYTF. As DNA, the CDR3 is TGTGCCAGCAGAGGATTGGACAGGGGCGTTGGCTACACCTTC.

The genes are TRBV9 and TRBJ2-3, with 7 bases matching TRBD2. Germline-derived CDR1 and CDR2 are SGDLS and YYNGEE. This CDR3 is 16 amino acids long. V shed 2 bases, J shed 0 bases, and the junction held 6 bases outside the gene matches. The CDR3 coding sequence is TGTGCCAGCAGCGTCGACCCTAGCGGTAGCACAGATACGCAGTATTTT. This encodes CASSVDPSGSTDTQYF.

The chain joins TRBV19 to TRBJ2-7; 7 positions match TRBD1. The CDR3 extends over 14 amino acids. V gave up 3 bases and J gave up 5 bases; unmatched junction bases: 7. The V gene's germline CDR1 is LNHDA and CDR2 SQIVND (reference sequence). The DNA of the CDR3 is TGTGCCAGTAGTATGTCCCGACAGGGCCACGAGCAGTACTTC. Its translation is CASSMSRQGHEQYF.

This chain connects TRBV6-2 or TRBV6-3 to TRBJ1-6; 7 bases line up with TRBD1. The germline gives CDR1 MNHEY, CDR2 SVGEGT. The CDR3 contains 14 residues. Germline trimming cut 5 bases from V and 8 bases from J; bases unmatched to any gene: 6. The CDR3 DNA reads as TGTGCCAGCAGTACGAGGGACAGCGATTCACCCCTCCACTTT. It is translated as CASSTRDSDSPLHF.

The gene calls are TRBV19 and TRBJ1-2, with 8 positions matching TRBD1. The germline V gene encodes CDR1 LNHDA and CDR2 SQIVND (reference sequence). The CDR3 has 15 amino acids. V gave up 9 bases and J gave up 5 bases; unmatched junction bases: 14. CDR3 bases: TGTGCCAGCTCGAATACAAGACAGGGGAGTTATGGCTACACCTTC. Translated: CASSNTRQGSYGYTF.

The chain carries TRBV19 and TRBJ2-7; TRBD1 matches at 9 bases. The J segment lost 6 bases and the V segment lost 1 base, leaving 7 bases of the junction unmatched. The germline V gene encodes CDR1 LNHDA and CDR2 SQIVND (reference sequence). This CDR3 has 15 amino acids. CDR3 region: CASSIAGQGRFEQYF. CDR3 coding DNA: TGTGCCAGTAGTATAGCGGGACAGGGCCGCTTCGAGCAGTACTTC.

The chain joins TRBV25-1 to TRBJ1-1, with TRBD1 identical over 9 bases. Germline V lookup: CDR1 MGHDK, CDR2 SYGVNS. With V trimmed by 6 bases and J by 6 bases, 8 bases remained unmatched. The length of the CDR3 is 14 residues. CDR3 in amino acids: CASRYTGGIAEAFF. Written as DNA, the CDR3 is TGTGCCAGCAGATATACAGGGGGCATCGCTGAAGCTTTCTTT.

This clone appeared a single time. The chain has TRBV4-1 and TRBJ1-5; 9 nucleotides line up with TRBD1. This CDR3 contains 16 residues. The trim removed 0 bases at V and 5 bases at J, leaving 5 bases unmatched. The germline gives CDR1 MGHRA, CDR2 YSYEKL. Written as DNA, the CDR3 is TGCGCCAGCAGCCAAGATTGGGGACAGGGTCATCAGCCCCAGCATTTT. Residues: CASSQDWGQGHQPQHF.